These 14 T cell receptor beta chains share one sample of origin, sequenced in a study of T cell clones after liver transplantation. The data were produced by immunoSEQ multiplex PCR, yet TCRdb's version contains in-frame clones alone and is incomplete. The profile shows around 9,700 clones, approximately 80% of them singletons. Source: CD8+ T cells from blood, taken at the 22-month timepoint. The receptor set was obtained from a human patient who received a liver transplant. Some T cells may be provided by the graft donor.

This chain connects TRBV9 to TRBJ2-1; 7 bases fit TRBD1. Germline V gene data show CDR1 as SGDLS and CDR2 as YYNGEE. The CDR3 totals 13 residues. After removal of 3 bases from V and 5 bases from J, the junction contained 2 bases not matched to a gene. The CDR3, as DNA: TGTGCCAGCAGCGCGACAGGGAACAATGAGCAGTTCTTC. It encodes CASSATGNNEQFF.

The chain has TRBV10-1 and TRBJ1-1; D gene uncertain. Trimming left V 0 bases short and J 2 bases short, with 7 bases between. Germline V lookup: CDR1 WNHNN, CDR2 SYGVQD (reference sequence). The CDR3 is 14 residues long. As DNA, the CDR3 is TGCGCCAGCAGTGAGTCTACGGGCAACACTGAAGCTTTCTTT. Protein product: CASSESTGNTEAFF.

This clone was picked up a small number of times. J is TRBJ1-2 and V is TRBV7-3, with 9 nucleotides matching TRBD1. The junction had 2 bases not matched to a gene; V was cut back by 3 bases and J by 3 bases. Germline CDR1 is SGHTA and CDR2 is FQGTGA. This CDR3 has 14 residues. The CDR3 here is CASSLGQGDYGYTF. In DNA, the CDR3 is TGTGCCAGCAGCTTGGGACAGGGCGACTATGGCTACACCTTC.

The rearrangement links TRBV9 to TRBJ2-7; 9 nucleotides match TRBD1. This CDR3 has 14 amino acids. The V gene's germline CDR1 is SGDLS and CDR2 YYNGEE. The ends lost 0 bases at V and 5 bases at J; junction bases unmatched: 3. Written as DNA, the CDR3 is TGTGCCAGCAGCGTAGGGGGACAGGGCAACGAGCAGTACTTC. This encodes CASSVGGQGNEQYF.

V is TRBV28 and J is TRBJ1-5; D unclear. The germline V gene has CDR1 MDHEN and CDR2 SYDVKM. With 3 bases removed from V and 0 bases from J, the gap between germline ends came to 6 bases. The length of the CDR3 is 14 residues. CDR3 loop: CASSFTYSNQPQHF. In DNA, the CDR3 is TGTGCCAGCAGTTTCACTTATAGCAATCAGCCCCAGCATTTT. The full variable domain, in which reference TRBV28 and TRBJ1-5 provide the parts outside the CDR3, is DVKVTQSSRYLVKRTGEKVFLECVQDMDHENMFWYRQDPGLGLRLIYFSYDVKMKEKGDIPEGYSVSREKKERFSLILESASTNQTSMYLCASSFTYSNQPQHFGDGTRLSIL.

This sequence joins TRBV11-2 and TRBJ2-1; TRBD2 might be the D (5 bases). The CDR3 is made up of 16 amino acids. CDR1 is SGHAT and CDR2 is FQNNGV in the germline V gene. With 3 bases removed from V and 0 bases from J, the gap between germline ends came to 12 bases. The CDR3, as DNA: TGTGCCAGCAGCTTTGGGGAGAGCAACTCCTACAATGAGCAGTTCTTC. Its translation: CASSFGESNSYNEQFF.

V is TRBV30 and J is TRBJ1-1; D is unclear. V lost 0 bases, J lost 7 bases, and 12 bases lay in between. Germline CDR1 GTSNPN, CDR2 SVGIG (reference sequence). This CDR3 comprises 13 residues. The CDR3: CAWSVVPSLEAFF. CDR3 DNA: TGTGCCTGGAGTGTAGTTCCCTCCCTTGAAGCTTTCTTT.

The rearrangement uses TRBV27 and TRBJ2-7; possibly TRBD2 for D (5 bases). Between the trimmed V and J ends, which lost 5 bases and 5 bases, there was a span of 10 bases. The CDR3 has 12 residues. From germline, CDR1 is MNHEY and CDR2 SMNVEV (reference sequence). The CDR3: CASSRPGNEQYF. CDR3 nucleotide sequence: TGTGCCAGCAGTAGGCCGGGAAACGAGCAGTACTTC.

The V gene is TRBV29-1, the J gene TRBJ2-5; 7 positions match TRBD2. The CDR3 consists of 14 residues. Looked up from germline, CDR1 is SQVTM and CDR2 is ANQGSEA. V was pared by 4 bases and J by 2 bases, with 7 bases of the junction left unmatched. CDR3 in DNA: TGCAGCGTTGGGGGTAGCGGGCCTCAAGAGACCCAGTACTTC. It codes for CSVGGSGPQETQYF.

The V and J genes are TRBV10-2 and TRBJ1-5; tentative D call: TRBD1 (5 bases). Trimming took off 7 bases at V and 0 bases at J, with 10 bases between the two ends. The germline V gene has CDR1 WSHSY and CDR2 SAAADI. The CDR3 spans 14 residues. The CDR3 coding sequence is TGCGCCAGCACTGCAGGGATTAGCAATCAGCCCCAGCATTTT. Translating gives CASTAGISNQPQHF.

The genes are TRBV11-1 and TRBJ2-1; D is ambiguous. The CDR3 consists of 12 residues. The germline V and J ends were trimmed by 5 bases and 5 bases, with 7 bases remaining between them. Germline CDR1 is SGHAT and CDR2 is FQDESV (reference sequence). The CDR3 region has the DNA TGTGCCAGCAGCCCTCTGAACAATGAGCAGTTCTTC. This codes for CASSPLNNEQFF.

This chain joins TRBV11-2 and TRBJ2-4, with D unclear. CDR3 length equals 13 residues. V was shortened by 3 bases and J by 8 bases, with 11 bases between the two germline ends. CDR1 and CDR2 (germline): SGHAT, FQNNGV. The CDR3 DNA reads TGTGCCAGCAGCTTGGGTGTGCCGGACATTCAGTACTTC. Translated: CASSLGVPDIQYF.

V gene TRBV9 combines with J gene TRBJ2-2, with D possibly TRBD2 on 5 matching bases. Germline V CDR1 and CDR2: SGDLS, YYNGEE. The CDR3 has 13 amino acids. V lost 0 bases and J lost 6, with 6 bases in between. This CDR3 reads CASSVDGAGELFF. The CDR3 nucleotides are TGTGCCAGCAGCGTAGACGGGGCCGGGGAGCTGTTTTTT.

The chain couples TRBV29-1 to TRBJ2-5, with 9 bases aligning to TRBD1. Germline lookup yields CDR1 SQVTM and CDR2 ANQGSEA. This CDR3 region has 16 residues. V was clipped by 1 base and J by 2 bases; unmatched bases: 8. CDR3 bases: TGCAGCGTTGAAGTCCTCGGGACAGGGACTCAAGAGACCCAGTACTTC. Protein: CSVEVLGTGTQETQYF.